The source of this T cell receptor beta chain is a study of cytotoxic CD8 clonotypes in ibrutinib-treated CLL. Study background: Collecting the response samples happened after a median 12 months of treatment, with a range of 6 to 36. Study-level findings and limits: Sustained-remission and progressing patients' sampling times differed.

TCRdb's copy holds only in-frame clones and misses some; the assay was immunoSEQ multiplex PCR. The sample lists more than 6,500 clones, around 70% occurring once. Germline CDR1 and CDR2: LNHDA and SQIVND (reference sequence). This CDR3 is built from 13 residues. V was pared by 7 bases and J by 7 bases, with 14 bases between. For this clone: Its specificity is unknown.

Frozen PBMC stocks contributed about 2.2 micrograms of genomic DNA to the TCR beta libraries. The origin of this receptor is a human donor with chronic lymphocytic leukemia. This rearrangement joins TRBV19 to TRBJ2-1; no clear D. The sample here was PBMCs, taken before ibrutinib treatment. CDR3 nucleotide sequence: TGTGCCAGTACATACCAAGGGCGGAATGAGCAGTTCTTC. As protein: CASTYQGRNEQFF.